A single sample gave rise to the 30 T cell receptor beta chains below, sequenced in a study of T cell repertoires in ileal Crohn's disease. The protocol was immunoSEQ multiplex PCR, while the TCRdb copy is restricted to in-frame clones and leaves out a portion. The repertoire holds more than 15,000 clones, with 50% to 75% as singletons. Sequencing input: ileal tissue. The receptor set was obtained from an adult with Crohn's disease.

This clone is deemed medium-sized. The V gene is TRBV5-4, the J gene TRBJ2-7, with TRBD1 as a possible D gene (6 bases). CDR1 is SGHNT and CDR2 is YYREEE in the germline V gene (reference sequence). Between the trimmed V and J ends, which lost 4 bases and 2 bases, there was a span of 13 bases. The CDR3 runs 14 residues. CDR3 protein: CASSMDRDPYEQYF. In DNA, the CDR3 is TGTGCCAGCAGCATGGACAGAGACCCCTACGAGCAGTACTTC.

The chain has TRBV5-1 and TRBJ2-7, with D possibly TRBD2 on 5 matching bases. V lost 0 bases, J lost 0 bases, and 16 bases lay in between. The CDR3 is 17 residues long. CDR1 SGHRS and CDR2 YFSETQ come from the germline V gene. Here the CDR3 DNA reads TGCGCCAGCAGCTTGGCTCCAGAGGGCAAAAGCTCCTACGAGCAGTACTTC. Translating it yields CASSLAPEGKSSYEQYF.

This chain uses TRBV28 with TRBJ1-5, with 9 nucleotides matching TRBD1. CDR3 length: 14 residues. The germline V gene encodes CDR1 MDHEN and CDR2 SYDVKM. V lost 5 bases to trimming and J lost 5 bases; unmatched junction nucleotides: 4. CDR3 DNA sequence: TGTGCCAGCAGTACGACAGGGGGACATCAGCCCCAGCATTTT. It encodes CASSTTGGHQPQHF.

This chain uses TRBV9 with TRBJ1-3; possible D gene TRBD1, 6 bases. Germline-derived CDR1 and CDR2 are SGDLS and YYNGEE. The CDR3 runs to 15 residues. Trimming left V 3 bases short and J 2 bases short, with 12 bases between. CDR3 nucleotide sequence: TGTGCCAGCAGCGCACAGGGATCCGCTGGAAACACCATATATTTT. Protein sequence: CASSAQGSAGNTIYF. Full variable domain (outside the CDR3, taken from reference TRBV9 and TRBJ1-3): DSGVTQTPKHLITATGQRVTLRCSPRSGDLSVYWYQQSLDQGLQFLIQYYNGEERAKGNILERFSAQQFPDLHSELNLSSLELGDSALYFCASSAQGSAGNTIYFGEGSWLTVV.

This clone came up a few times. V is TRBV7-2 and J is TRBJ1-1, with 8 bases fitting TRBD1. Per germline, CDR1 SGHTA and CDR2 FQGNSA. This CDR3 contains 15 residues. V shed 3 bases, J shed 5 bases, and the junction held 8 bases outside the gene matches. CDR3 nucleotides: TGTGCCAGCAGCTTTCCAGGGGGCGTGAGGACTGAAGCTTTCTTT. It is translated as CASSFPGGVRTEAFF. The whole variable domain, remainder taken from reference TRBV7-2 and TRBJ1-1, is GAGVSQSPSNKVTEKGKDVELRCDPISGHTALYWYRQSLGQGLEFLIYFQGNSAPDKSGLPSDRFSAERTGGSVSTLTIQRTQQEDSAVYLCASSFPGGVRTEAFFGQGTRLTVV.

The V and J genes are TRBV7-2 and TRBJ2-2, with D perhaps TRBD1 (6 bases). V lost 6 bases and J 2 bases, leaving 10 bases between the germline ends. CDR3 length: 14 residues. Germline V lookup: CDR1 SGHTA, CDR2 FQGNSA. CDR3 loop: CASRQGPNTGELFF. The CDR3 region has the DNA TGTGCCAGCAGACAGGGACCAAACACCGGGGAGCTGTTTTTT.

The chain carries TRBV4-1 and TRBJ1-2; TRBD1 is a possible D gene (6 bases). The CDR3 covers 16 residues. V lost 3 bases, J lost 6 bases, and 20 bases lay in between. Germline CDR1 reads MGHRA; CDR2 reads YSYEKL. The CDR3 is CASSHRLQQGRDGYTF. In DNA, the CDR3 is TGCGCCAGCAGCCACCGCCTTCAACAGGGACGGGATGGCTACACCTTC.

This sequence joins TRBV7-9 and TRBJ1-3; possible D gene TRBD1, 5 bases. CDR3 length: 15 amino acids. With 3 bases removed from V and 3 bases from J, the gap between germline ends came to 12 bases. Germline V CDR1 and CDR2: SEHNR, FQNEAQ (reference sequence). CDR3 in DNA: TGTGCCAGCAGCTTGGGCGCAGGGATTGGAAACACCATATATTTT. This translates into CASSLGAGIGNTIYF.

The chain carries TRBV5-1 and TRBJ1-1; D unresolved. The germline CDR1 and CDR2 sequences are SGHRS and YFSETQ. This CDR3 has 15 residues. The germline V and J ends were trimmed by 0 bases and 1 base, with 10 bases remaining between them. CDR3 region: CASSLEPGTNTEAFF. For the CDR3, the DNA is TGCGCCAGCAGCTTGGAGCCCGGTACGAACACTGAAGCTTTCTTT.

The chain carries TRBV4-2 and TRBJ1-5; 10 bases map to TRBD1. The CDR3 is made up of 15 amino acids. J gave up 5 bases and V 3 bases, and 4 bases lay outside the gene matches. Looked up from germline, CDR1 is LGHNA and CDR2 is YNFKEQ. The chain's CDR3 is CASSQTGGDDQPQHF. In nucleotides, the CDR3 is TGTGCCAGCAGCCAGACAGGGGGCGATGATCAGCCCCAGCATTTT.

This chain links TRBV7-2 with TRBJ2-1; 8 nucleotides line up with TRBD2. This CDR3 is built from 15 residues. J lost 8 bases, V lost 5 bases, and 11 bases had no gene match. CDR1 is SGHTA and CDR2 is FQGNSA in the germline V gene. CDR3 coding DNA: TGTGCCAGCAGCACCCGAGCGGGAGTAAAGGATGAGCAGTTCTTC. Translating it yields CASSTRAGVKDEQFF.

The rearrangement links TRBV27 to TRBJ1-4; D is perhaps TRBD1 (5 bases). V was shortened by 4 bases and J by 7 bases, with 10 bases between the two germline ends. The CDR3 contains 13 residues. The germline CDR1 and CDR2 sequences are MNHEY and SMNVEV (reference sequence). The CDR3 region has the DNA TGTGCCAGCAGTTCAAGGGGCGGTGAAAAACTGTTTTTT. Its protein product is CASSSRGGEKLFF.

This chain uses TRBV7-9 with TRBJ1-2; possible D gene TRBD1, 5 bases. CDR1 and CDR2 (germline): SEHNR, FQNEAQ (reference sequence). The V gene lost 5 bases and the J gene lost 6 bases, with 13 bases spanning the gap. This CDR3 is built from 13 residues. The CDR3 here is CASSATAGHGYTF. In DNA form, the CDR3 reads TGTGCCAGCAGCGCGACCGCGGGGCATGGCTACACCTTC. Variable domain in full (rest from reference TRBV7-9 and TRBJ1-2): DTGVSQNPRHKITKRGQNVTFRCDPISEHNRLYWYRQTLGQGPEFLTYFQNEAQLEKSRLLSDRFSAERPKGSFSTLEIQRTEQGDSAMYLCASSATAGHGYTFGSGTRLTVV.

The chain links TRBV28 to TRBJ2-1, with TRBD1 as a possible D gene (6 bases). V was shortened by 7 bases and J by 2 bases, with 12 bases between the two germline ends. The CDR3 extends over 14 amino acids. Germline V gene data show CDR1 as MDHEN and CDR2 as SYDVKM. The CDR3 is CASTRDTAYNEQFF. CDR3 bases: TGTGCCAGCACCCGGGACACCGCCTACAATGAGCAGTTCTTC.

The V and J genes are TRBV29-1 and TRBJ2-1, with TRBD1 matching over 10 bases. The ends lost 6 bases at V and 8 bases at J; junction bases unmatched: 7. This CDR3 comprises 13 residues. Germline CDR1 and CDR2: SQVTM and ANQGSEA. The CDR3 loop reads CSVSDRGIYEQFF. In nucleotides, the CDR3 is TGCAGCGTCTCGGACAGGGGGATCTATGAGCAGTTCTTC.

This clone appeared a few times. DNA of the CDR3: TGTGCCAGCAGCCTAAGTACTAGCGGGAGTCCGGTGGAGCAGTTCTTC. This sequence encodes CASSLSTSGSPVEQFF. The V and J genes are TRBV4-2 and TRBJ2-1; 11 bases are a match to TRBD2. Germline V gene sequence: CDR1 LGHNA, CDR2 YNFKEQ. There are 16 residues in the CDR3. The V and J ends lost 4 bases and 10 bases, in that order; junction bases with no gene match: 12.

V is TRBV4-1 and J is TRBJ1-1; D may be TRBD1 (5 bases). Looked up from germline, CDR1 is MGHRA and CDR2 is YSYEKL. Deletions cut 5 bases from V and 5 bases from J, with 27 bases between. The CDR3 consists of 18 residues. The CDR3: CASSSGGGTGTARTEAFF. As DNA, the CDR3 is TGCGCCAGCAGCTCCGGGGGGGGTACGGGAACTGCTCGAACTGAAGCTTTCTTT.

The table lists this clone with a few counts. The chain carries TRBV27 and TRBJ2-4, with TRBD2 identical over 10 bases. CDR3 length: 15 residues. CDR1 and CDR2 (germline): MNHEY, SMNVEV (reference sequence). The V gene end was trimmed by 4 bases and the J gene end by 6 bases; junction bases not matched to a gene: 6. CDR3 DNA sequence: TGTGCCAGCAGTTCCTGGACTAGCGGCGGAAACATTCAGTACTTC. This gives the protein CASSSWTSGGNIQYF.

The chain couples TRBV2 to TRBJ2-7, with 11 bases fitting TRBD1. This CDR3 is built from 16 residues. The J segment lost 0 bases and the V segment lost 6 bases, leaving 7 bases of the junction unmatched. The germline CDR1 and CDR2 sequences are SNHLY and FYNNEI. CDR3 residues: CASRRTGGGTSYEQYF. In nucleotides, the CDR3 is TGTGCCAGCAGGAGGACAGGGGGCGGCACCTCCTACGAGCAGTACTTC.

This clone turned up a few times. CDR3 in DNA: TGTGCCAGCAGCCTTCGACTAGCGGGTTTCTCCTACGAGCAGTACTTC. Amino acid sequence: CASSLRLAGFSYEQYF. This chain uses TRBV5-6 with TRBJ2-7; 10 bases align to TRBD2. Trimming cost V 4 bases and J 0 bases; bases outside gene matches: 7. There are 16 residues in the CDR3. Germline loops: CDR1 SGHDT, CDR2 YYEEEE.

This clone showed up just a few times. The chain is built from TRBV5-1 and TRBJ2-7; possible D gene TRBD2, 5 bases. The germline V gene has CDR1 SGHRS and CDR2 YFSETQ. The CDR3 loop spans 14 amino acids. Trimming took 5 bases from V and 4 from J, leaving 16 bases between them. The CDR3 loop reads CASSLQAEVYEQYF. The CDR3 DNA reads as TGCGCCAGCAGTTTACAAGCGGAGGTATACGAGCAGTACTTC. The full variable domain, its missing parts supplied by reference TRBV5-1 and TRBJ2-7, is KAGVTQTPRYLIKTRGQQVTLSCSPISGHRSVSWYQQTPGQGLQFLFEYFSETQRNKGNFPGRFSGRQFSNSRSEMNVSTLELGDSALYLCASSLQAEVYEQYFGPGTRLTVT.

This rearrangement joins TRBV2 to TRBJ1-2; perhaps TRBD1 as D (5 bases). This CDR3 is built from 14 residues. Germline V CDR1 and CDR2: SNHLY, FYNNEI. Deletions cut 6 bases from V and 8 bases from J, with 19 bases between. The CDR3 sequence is CASRGLESRQGYTF. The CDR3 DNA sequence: TGTGCCAGCAGGGGACTCGAATCTCGGCAGGGCTACACCTTC.

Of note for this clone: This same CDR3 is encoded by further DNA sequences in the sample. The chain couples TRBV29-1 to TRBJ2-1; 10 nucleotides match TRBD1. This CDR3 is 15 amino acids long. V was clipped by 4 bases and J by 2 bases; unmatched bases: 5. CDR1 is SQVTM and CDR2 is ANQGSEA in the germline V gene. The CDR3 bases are TGCAGCGTTGGAGGAGGACAGGGGGCCTACAATGAGCAGTTCTTC. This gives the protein CSVGGGQGAYNEQFF.

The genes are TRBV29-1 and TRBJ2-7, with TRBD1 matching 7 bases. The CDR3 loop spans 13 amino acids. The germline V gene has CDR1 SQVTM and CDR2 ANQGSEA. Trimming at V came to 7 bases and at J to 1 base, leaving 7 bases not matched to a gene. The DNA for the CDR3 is TGCAGCGCGCAACGACAGGGATCCTACGAGCAGTACTTC. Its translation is CSAQRQGSYEQYF.

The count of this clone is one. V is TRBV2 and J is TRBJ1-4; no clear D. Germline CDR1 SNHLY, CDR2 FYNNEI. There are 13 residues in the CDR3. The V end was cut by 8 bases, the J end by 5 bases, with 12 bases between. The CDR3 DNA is TGTGCCAGCCACAAGTACCCGAATGAAAAACTGTTTTTT. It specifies CASHKYPNEKLFF.

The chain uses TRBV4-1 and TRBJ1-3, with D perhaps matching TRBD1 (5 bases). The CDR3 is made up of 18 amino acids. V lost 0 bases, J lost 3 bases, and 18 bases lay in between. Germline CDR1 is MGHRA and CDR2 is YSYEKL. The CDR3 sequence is CASSQETQAVIFGNTIYF. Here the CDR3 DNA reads TGCGCCAGCAGCCAAGAGACACAGGCTGTTATATTTGGAAACACCATATATTTT.

CDR3 sequence: CAWRTLTGIYGYTF. The CDR3 nucleotides read TGTGCCTGGAGAACATTGACGGGGATCTATGGCTACACCTTC. This chain joins TRBV30 and TRBJ1-2; D ambiguous. Trimming removed 3 bases at V and 4 bases at J, with 15 bases between. Germline V gene data show CDR1 as GTSNPN and CDR2 as SVGIG (reference sequence). This CDR3 has 14 residues.

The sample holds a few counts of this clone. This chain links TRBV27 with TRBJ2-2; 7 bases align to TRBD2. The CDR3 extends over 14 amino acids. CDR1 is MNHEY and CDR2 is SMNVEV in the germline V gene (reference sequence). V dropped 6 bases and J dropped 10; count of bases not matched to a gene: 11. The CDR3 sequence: CASRVGSGKEELFF. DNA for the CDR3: TGTGCCAGCAGGGTGGGGAGCGGGAAGGAGGAGCTGTTTTTT.

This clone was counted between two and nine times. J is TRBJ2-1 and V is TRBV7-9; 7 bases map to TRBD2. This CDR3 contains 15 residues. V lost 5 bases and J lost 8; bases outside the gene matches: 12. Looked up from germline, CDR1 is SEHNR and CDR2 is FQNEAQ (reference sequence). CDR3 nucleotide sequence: TGTGCCAGCAGCCCACTGGTGGGAGGGCGGGATGAGCAGTTCTTC. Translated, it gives CASSPLVGGRDEQFF.

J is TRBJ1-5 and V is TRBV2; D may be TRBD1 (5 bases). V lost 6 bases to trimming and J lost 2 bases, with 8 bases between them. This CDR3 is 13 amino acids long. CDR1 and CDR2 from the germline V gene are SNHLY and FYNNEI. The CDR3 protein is CASRQDGNQPQHF. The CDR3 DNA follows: TGTGCCAGCAGACAGGACGGCAATCAGCCCCAGCATTTT.